This T cell receptor beta chain was found in a study of blood T cell repertoires in COVID-19. V was pared by 6 bases and J by 7 bases, with 19 bases between. Germline CDR1 and CDR2: MNHEY and SVGAGI. The CDR3 spans 15 residues. Per the study methods: The authors estimated nucleated cell counts from reference gene primer amplification. Data came from immunoSEQ multiplex PCR; TCRdb stores just in-frame clones and leaves some out. D and trimming were read from the DNA, whereas the V and J calls and clone size are those reported in that table. The data contain 250,000 or so clones, roughly 85% of them singletons.

Sequencing was carried out using PBMCs or T cells enriched from blood (not recorded which). The sequence came from a man aged 25-40 years who had recovered from COVID-19. The chain links TRBV6-5 to TRBJ1-5; tentative D call: TRBD1 (6 bases). CDR3 DNA sequence: TGTGCCAGCAGCGCAAAGACAGGAGGCACCCAGCCCCAGCATTTT. This codes for CASSAKTGGTQPQHF.